This TCR beta chain is from a study of CD8 T cells in ankylosing spondylitis. Notes on the study in general: Earlier work had already found some motif variants in reactive arthritis synovial fluid and blood. Enrichment of disease-linked clones was reportedly significant in matched ankylosing spondylitis synovial fluid. Made up of about eight highly homologous variants, a TCR beta motif appeared characteristic of ankylosing spondylitis blood.

This clonotype was seen a handful of times. Its antigen is undetermined. Libraries of TCR beta came from quantitative 5'-RACE with molecular barcodes. In TCRdb, the 5' RACE reads were re-called with MiXCR into one record per CDR3 protein. The table shows about 840,000 distinct CDR3 sequences, with 10% to 15% occurring only once. V gave up 6 bases and J gave up 7 bases; unmatched junction bases: 5. The CDR3 contains 13 residues. This clonotype originated in a male donor with ankylosing spondylitis. The specimen was blood, either unsorted or a sorted T cell fraction (not recorded which). The chain recombines TRBV12-3 or TRBV12-4 with TRBJ1-2; TRBD1 matches at 10 bases. This CDR3 reads CASSRTGGTGYTF. CDR3 DNA sequence: TGTGCCAGCAGCCGGACAGGGGGTACTGGCTACACCTTC.